Listed below are T cell receptor beta chains from one sample, sequenced in a study of cytomegalovirus exposure and HLA in healthy donors. Here immunoSEQ multiplex PCR was the method, and the copy in TCRdb shows in-frame clones only, minus some. There are 150,000 to 200,000 clones in the sample; roughly 72% occur only once, and about 2.1% lies in the top ten. Sequencing was performed on PBMCs. Receptors originate from a woman aged 25 to 39 in good health and CMV-seropositive. Each CDR3 is given with its conserved first and last residue. D genes are given only for firm matches. Expanded clones get a size class; other rows say once, few or many, or leave the size out.

-,TRBD1,TRBJ1-2,TRBV5-6,TGTGCCAGCAGCTCTTTCCCTAGACAGGGGGCGGATGGCTACACCTTC,CASSSFPRQGADGYTF
-,-,TRBJ2-4,TRBV27,TGTGCCAGCAGTTTCGGGACATCCCCTTACATTCAGTACTTC,CASSFGTSPYIQYF
few,-,TRBJ1-1,TRBV28,TGTGCCAGCACCCCCTACTTGAACACTGAAGCTTTCTTT,CASTPYLNTEAFF
-,-,TRBJ1-3,TRBV30,TGTGCCTGGAATAGCGTCTCTGGAAACACCATATATTTT,CAWNSVSGNTIYF
-,TRBD2,TRBJ2-1,TRBV27,TGTGCCAGCAGTTTATATCTGAGCGGGGGCTCCTACAATGAGCAGTTCTTC,CASSLYLSGGSYNEQFF
-,-,TRBJ1-2,TRBV5-1,TGCGCCAGCAGCTTGGAAACAGCCTTAAGAGGCTACACCTTC,CASSLETALRGYTF
-,-,TRBJ1-2,TRBV4-1,TGCGCCAGCAGCCAAGGAGGCCCCGACCTCTATGGCTACACCTTC,CASSQGGPDLYGYTF
-,-,TRBJ1-1,TRBV15,TGTGCCACCAGCAGCGACAGTAGTTTAACTGAAGCTTTCTTT,CATSSDSSLTEAFF
-,-,TRBJ1-2,TRBV5-1,TGCGCCAGCGGCGGGACCCTCAACTATGGCTACACCTTC,CASGGTLNYGYTF
-,-,TRBJ1-2,TRBV9,TGTGCCAGCAGCGTAGGGGGGGGAACCCTAGCTGGCTACACCTTC,CASSVGGGTLAGYTF
-,TRBD1,TRBJ1-5,TRBV20-1,TGCAGTGCTCCTTTAACCGGGACAGAATTTTTT,CSAPLTGTEFF
-,TRBD1,TRBJ2-7,TRBV5-1,TGCGCCAGCAGCCCGACAGGGGCCGTCTCCTACGAGCAGTACTTC,CASSPTGAVSYEQYF
-,-,TRBJ2-5,TRBV27,TGTGCCAGCAGTTTGATGGGAGCTCAAGAGACCCAGTACTTC,CASSLMGAQETQYF
-,-,TRBJ1-1,TRBV27,TGTGCCAGCAGTTTTGATAGAACTGAAGCTTTCTTT,CASSFDRTEAFF
-,-,TRBJ2-4,TRBV5-1,TGCGCCAGCAGCTTGGCACAGGGAAAAAACATTCAGTACTTC,CASSLAQGKNIQYF
-,-,TRBJ2-5,TRBV6-4,TGTGCCAGCAGTCCCACTAGGTGGGGAGAGACCCAGTACTTC,CASSPTRWGETQYF
-,TRBD2,TRBJ2-1,TRBV7-9,TGTGCCAGCAGCCCCGGGACTAGTTTTCTTGAGCAGTTCTTC,CASSPGTSFLEQFF
-,-,TRBJ1-1,TRBV27,TGTGCCAGCCTTGCGCGCCTTACGGACACTGAAGCTTTCTTT,CASLARLTDTEAFF
-,-,TRBJ1-1,TRBV2,TGTGCCAGCTCCCACGAGGGGGGGCATACTGAAGCTTTCTTT,CASSHEGGHTEAFF
-,-,TRBJ1-1,TRBV5-1,TGCGCCAGCAGCCCGGAGGGACGGCACACTGAAGCTTTCTTT,CASSPEGRHTEAFF
-,-,TRBJ1-5,TRBV19,TGTGCCAGTAGTATAGGGAGGGATCAGCCCCAGCATTTT,CASSIGRDQPQHF
-,TRBD1,TRBJ1-4,TRBV28,TGTGCCAGCAGTTTTTGGAGTTTCGGGCAGGGGGTTAGGATTAATGAAAAACTGTTTTTT,CASSFWSFGQGVRINEKLFF
-,-,TRBJ2-2,TRBV6-6,TGTGCCAGCAGTCTCCTCGGGAGTTCCGACACCGGGGAGCTGTTTTTT,CASSLLGSSDTGELFF
-,-,TRBJ2-1,TRBV29-1,TGCAGCGTTGAAGGACTAGTTTACAATGAGCAGTTCTTC,CSVEGLVYNEQFF
few,TRBD1,TRBJ2-7,TRBV5-1,TGCGCCAGCAGCTTGGGGGGGGACAGGGTTCCCTACGAGCAGTACTTC,CASSLGGDRVPYEQYF
few,TRBD1,TRBJ1-2,TRBV19,TGTGCCAGTAGTATAGGGGGGACAGCCTATGGCTACACCTTC,CASSIGGTAYGYTF
-,-,TRBJ1-5,TRBV2,TGTGCCAGCAGAAAGGGCGGGAGAGGGAACAATCAGCCCCAGCATTTT,CASRKGGRGNNQPQHF
-,TRBD2,TRBJ2-5,TRBV9,TGTGCCAGCAGCGTAGGACTAGCGGGAGGGCCTGAGACCCAGTACTTC,CASSVGLAGGPETQYF
-,-,TRBJ2-3,TRBV19,TGTGCCAGTAGCCTAATTTACACAGATACGCAGTATTTT,CASSLIYTDTQYF
-,-,TRBJ2-1,TRBV13,TGTGCCAGCAGCTTAGTTCGGGATGAGCAGTTCTTC,CASSLVRDEQFF
-,TRBD2,TRBJ2-1,TRBV9,TGTGCCAGCAGCGCCAGGGATGCGGGAGGGCCCAGAAATGAGCAGTTCTTC,CASSARDAGGPRNEQFF
-,-,TRBJ1-2,TRBV7-2,TGTGCCAGCAGCTTATCGCAGGTCGAGGGTGGCTACACCTTC,CASSLSQVEGGYTF
-,-,TRBJ2-7,TRBV6-5,TGTGCCAGTTCACCGGGCCTAGCTTACTACGAGCAGTACTTC,CASSPGLAYYEQYF
-,-,TRBJ2-7,TRBV27,TGTGCCAGCAGCAGGGGTCGGGCCTACGAGCAGTACTTC,CASSRGRAYEQYF
-,TRBD1,TRBJ1-2,TRBV4-3,TGCGCCAGCAGCCGACAATTGAGGCAGGGGGCAAATGGCTACACCTTC,CASSRQLRQGANGYTF
few,TRBD1,TRBJ2-7,TRBV5-6,TGTGCCAGCAGCCCAAGCGGACAGGGGTTCCACGAGCAGTACTTC,CASSPSGQGFHEQYF
-,-,TRBJ1-5,TRBV30,TGTGCCTGGAGTGGCAGGCCGAATCAGCCCCAGCATTTT,CAWSGRPNQPQHF
-,-,TRBJ1-1,TRBV6-1,TGTGCCAGCAGGACGACAGGTTTCTTCACTGAAGCTTTCTTT,CASRTTGFFTEAFF
-,-,TRBJ2-1,TRBV9,TGTGCCAGCAGCGTAGAGGGGGTTTCCTACAATGAGCAGTTCTTC,CASSVEGVSYNEQFF
-,TRBD1,TRBJ1-2,TRBV5-1,TGCGCCAGCAGGGATCCCCCAGGGGGCGGCTACACCTTC,CASRDPPGGGYTF
-,TRBD1,TRBJ2-7,TRBV28,TGTGCCAGCAGTAACGGACAGGGATCCTACGAGCAGTACTTC,CASSNGQGSYEQYF
-,TRBD2,TRBJ2-1,TRBV29-1,TGCAGCGTTGGCATTGGGACTAGCCGGGAGCAGTTCTTC,CSVGIGTSREQFF
-,TRBD1,TRBJ1-1,TRBV5-1,TGCGCCAGCAGCCCCGAGTCCAGGGGGGTAGCTTTCTTT,CASSPESRGVAFF
-,TRBD1,TRBJ2-1,TRBV19,TGTGCCAGTACCGGGACAGGGGGCTCTATCGGGTACAATGAGCAGTTCTTC,CASTGTGGSIGYNEQFF
-,-,TRBJ1-5,TRBV6-4,TGTGCCAGCAGTGACTCGCCGGATGACATACCCAATCAGCCCCAGCATTTT,CASSDSPDDIPNQPQHF
-,TRBD2,TRBJ2-1,TRBV30,TGTGCCTGGGCTGGACTAGCCTCCTACAATGAGCAGTTCTTC,CAWAGLASYNEQFF
-,TRBD1,TRBJ2-7,TRBV5-6,TGTGCCAGCAGTGACAGGGATGCCTACGAGCAGTACTTC,CASSDRDAYEQYF
-,TRBD1,TRBJ2-5,TRBV7-9,TGTGCCAGCAGCACCTGGACAGGGCAAGAGACCCAGTACTTC,CASSTWTGQETQYF
-,-,TRBJ2-3,TRBV7-9,TGTGCCAGCAGCTTAGGGGTGACAGAGAGGTCCACAGATACGCAGTATTTT,CASSLGVTERSTDTQYF
-,TRBD1,TRBJ1-1,TRBV6-1,TGTGCCAGCAGTGCCGGGACAGTCTTAACTGAAGCTTTCTTT,CASSAGTVLTEAFF